Presented here are 19 T cell receptor beta chains from one specimen sequenced in a study of vaccination effects on CD4 cells after COVID-19. The assay was immunoSEQ multiplex PCR, and TCRdb's table has in-frame clones only and misses some. The sample holds 15,000 or so clones; less than 85% are singletons and the top ten take about a sixth. For these receptors, no antigen is known. Prior to sequencing, the ViraFEST assay stimulated PBMC with viral peptide pools, which expanded the antigen-specific CD4+ T cells. CD4+ T cell isolation took place after 10 days of culture. The person acquired a PCR-confirmed SARS-CoV-2 infection between March and December 2020. Each participant was administered two doses of either the BNT162b2 or the mRNA-1273 vaccine. This specimen was CD4+ T cells from PBMCs cultured with SARS-CoV-2 spike peptides, taken after COVID-19 vaccination. Receptors originate from a human donor who had a prior SARS-CoV-2 infection.

The chain combines TRBV25-1 with TRBJ2-7, with 15 bases that match TRBD2. CDR3 size: 18 residues. CDR1 and CDR2 (germline): MGHDK, SYGVNS. J was trimmed by 2 bases and V by 1 base; bases with no gene match: 6. This chain's CDR3 is CASSESGTSGRRAYEQYF. CDR3 DNA: TGTGCCAGCAGTGAATCTGGGACTAGCGGGAGGAGGGCCTACGAGCAGTACTTC.

The rearrangement links TRBV2 to TRBJ2-7, with 7 positions matching TRBD2. The CDR3 loop spans 12 amino acids. Germline CDR1 and CDR2: SNHLY and FYNNEI. CDR3 amino acids: CGTGGSIDEQYF. CDR3 nucleotide sequence: TGTGGGACTGGCGGGAGTATCGACGAGCAGTACTTC.

The CDR3 sequence: CASSLYSGNYNEQFF. CDR3 in DNA: TGTGCCAGCAGCCTCTACAGCGGGAACTACAATGAGCAGTTCTTC. The V and J genes are TRBV11-3 and TRBJ2-1; 7 nucleotides agree with TRBD2. CDR1 is SGHNT, CDR2 YENEEA, per germline. Losses at the gene ends were 5 bases for V and 3 bases for J; bases not matched to a gene: 7. There are 15 residues in the CDR3.

The V and J genes are TRBV12-5 and TRBJ2-5; 8 nucleotides line up with TRBD2. This CDR3 comprises 15 residues. Per the germline V gene, CDR1 is LGHNT and CDR2 is FRNRAP. The J segment lost 2 bases and the V segment lost 5 bases, leaving 7 bases of the junction unmatched. CDR3 loop: CASGNGAGGQETQYF. The CDR3 DNA sequence: TGTGCTAGTGGTAACGGGGCGGGGGGTCAAGAGACCCAGTACTTC.

This chain's CDR3 is CASSRLPSEGYTF. In DNA, the CDR3 is TGTGCCAGTAGTAGACTTCCTTCGGAGGGCTACACCTTC. The chain uses TRBV19 and TRBJ1-2; D unresolved. CDR1 and CDR2 (germline): LNHDA, SQIVND (reference sequence). This CDR3 spans 13 amino acids. V was trimmed by 4 bases and J by 8 bases, leaving 14 bases between them.

The rearrangement uses TRBV5-6 and TRBJ1-2; D call uncertain. The CDR3 length is 13 residues. The germline V gene encodes CDR1 SGHDT and CDR2 YYEEEE. Trimming stripped 0 bases from V and 0 bases from J, with 3 bases between. CDR3 sequence: CASSLDANYGYTF. In DNA, the CDR3 is TGTGCCAGCAGCTTGGATGCTAACTATGGCTACACCTTC.

The V gene is TRBV2, the J gene TRBJ1-4; possibly TRBD1 for D (5 bases). The length of the CDR3 is 16 residues. Germline V gives CDR1 SNHLY, CDR2 FYNNEI. V shed 5 bases and J shed 6 bases, with 19 bases lying between them. The CDR3: CASSPTSRGVYEKLFF. The CDR3 DNA sequence: TGTGCCAGCAGTCCTACTTCTAGAGGGGTTTATGAAAAACTGTTTTTT.

This chain connects TRBV5-1 to TRBJ2-7; TRBD1 matches at 10 bases. Germline loops: CDR1 SGHRS, CDR2 YFSETQ. With 3 bases clipped from V and 7 bases from J, the junction kept 7 bases outside the gene matches. This CDR3 region has 14 residues. Here the CDR3 reads CASSSGQGLREQYF. In DNA form, the CDR3 reads TGCGCCAGCAGCTCGGGACAGGGGCTCCGGGAGCAGTACTTC.

The chain couples TRBV25-1 to TRBJ1-1; no reliable D call. Germline-derived CDR1 and CDR2 are MGHDK and SYGVNS. This CDR3 comprises 13 residues. Trimming cost V 2 bases and J 1 base, with 5 bases left between them. The CDR3 loop reads CASSEQPNTEAFF. The CDR3 DNA follows: TGTGCCAGCAGTGAACAGCCGAACACTGAAGCTTTCTTT.

This clone appeared a few times. The V gene is TRBV14, the J gene TRBJ2-7; D is undetermined. Germline CDR1 reads SGHDN; CDR2 reads FVKESK. Trimming pared 4 bases from V and 11 bases from J, leaving 15 bases between. CDR3 length equals 12 residues. The CDR3 sequence is CASSPKGSRKYF. CDR3 coding DNA: TGTGCCAGCAGCCCCAAAGGTTCTAGGAAGTACTTC.

This clone was counted only a few times. J is TRBJ2-5 and V is TRBV19, with TRBD2 matching 9 bases. The CDR3 spans 15 residues. V was clipped by 5 bases and J by 1 base; unmatched bases: 5. CDR1 and CDR2 (germline): LNHDA, SQIVND (reference sequence). Here the CDR3 reads CASSLQTSGQETQYF. The CDR3 bases are TGTGCCAGTAGTCTCCAGACTAGCGGCCAAGAGACCCAGTACTTC.

This clone was observed a single time. The rearrangement joins TRBV9 to TRBJ1-4; 12 bases fit TRBD1. The CDR3 is made up of 16 amino acids. V was clipped by 3 bases and J by 8 bases; unmatched bases: 8. Per germline, CDR1 SGDLS and CDR2 YYNGEE. The CDR3 reads CASSAGTGGGGEKLFF. The DNA for the CDR3 is TGTGCCAGCAGCGCCGGGACAGGGGGCGGAGGGGAAAAACTGTTTTTT. The whole variable domain, remainder taken from reference TRBV9 and TRBJ1-4, is DSGVTQTPKHLITATGQRVTLRCSPRSGDLSVYWYQQSLDQGLQFLIQYYNGEERAKGNILERFSAQQFPDLHSELNLSSLELGDSALYFCASSAGTGGGGEKLFFGSGTQLSVL.

This clone has a handful of counts. CDR3 in amino acids: CASSFGQGFYEQYF. The DNA of the CDR3 is TGTGCCAGCAGTTTCGGACAGGGCTTTTACGAGCAGTACTTC. The V and J genes are TRBV7-9 and TRBJ2-7; 8 positions agree with TRBD1. V was pared by 6 bases and J by 4 bases, with 8 bases of the junction left unmatched. The length of the CDR3 is 14 residues. CDR1 is SEHNR and CDR2 is FQNEAQ in the germline V gene (reference sequence).

This chain joins TRBV12-3 or TRBV12-4 and TRBJ1-1, with 7 bases identical to TRBD1. V was clipped by 6 bases and J by 7 bases; unmatched bases: 8. The CDR3 contains 13 residues. The CDR3 DNA reads as TGTGCCAGCAGGAGACAGGGACGTGATGAAGCTTTCTTT. This gives the protein CASRRQGRDEAFF.

This chain connects TRBV7-3 to TRBJ2-7, with D perhaps TRBD2 (7 bases). The CDR3 has 15 amino acids. The V gene's germline CDR1 is SGHTA and CDR2 FQGTGA. With 5 bases removed from V and 2 bases from J, the gap between germline ends came to 16 bases. As DNA, the CDR3 is TGTGCCAGCAGCGCCTCGGGGGGCAGAACCTACGAGCAGTACTTC. Translating it yields CASSASGGRTYEQYF.

V and J are TRBV5-4 and TRBJ1-5; D remains unclear. CDR1 is SGHNT and CDR2 is YYREEE in the germline V gene (reference sequence). Trimming pared 3 bases from V and 1 base from J, leaving 11 bases between. The CDR3 contains 15 residues. CDR3 amino acids: CASSSFAGSNQPQHF. CDR3 DNA: TGTGCCAGCAGCTCCTTTGCGGGGAGCAATCAGCCCCAGCATTTT.

The rearrangement joins TRBV7-9 to TRBJ2-5; 10 positions agree with TRBD2. Per the germline V gene, CDR1 is SEHNR and CDR2 is FQNEAQ (reference sequence). Losses at the gene ends were 2 bases for V and 4 bases for J; bases not matched to a gene: 4. This CDR3 comprises 15 residues. The CDR3 bases are TGTGCCAGCAGCTTATCTAGCGGGAGTGGAGAGACCCAGTACTTC. As protein: CASSLSSGSGETQYF.

This chain uses TRBV3-1 (or the pseudogene TRBV3-2) with TRBJ2-7; D not resolved. Per germline, CDR1 LGHDT and CDR2 YNNKEL (reference sequence). The V gene lost 0 bases and the J gene lost 2 bases, with 14 bases spanning the gap. The CDR3 is made up of 16 amino acids. The CDR3 region has the DNA TGTGCCAGCAGCCAAGATTTGAGGAGACCGACCTACGAGCAGTACTTC. Amino acid sequence: CASSQDLRRPTYEQYF.

The V call is TRBV28, the J call TRBJ1-4; TRBD1 aligns across 8 bases. V lost 7 bases, J lost 5 bases, and 9 bases stayed unmatched. Per germline, CDR1 MDHEN and CDR2 SYDVKM. This CDR3 comprises 15 residues. CDR3 loop: CASISIGTGNEKLFF. The DNA for the CDR3 is TGTGCCAGCATCTCGATCGGGACAGGCAATGAAAAACTGTTTTTT. Based on the CDR3 plus reference TRBV28 and TRBJ1-4, the full variable domain is DVKVTQSSRYLVKRTGEKVFLECVQDMDHENMFWYRQDPGLGLRLIYFSYDVKMKEKGDIPEGYSVSREKKERFSLILESASTNQTSMYLCASISIGTGNEKLFFGSGTQLSVL.